The present entry profiles one TCR beta chain with its context. Per the original data handling: Quantification of nucleated cells was approximated via reference gene primer amplification. Produced via immunoSEQ multiplex PCR; TCRdb's table is partial and in-frame only. V, J and clone size reflect that table, while D and trimming were determined from the DNA. The sample has about 180,000 clones, under 90% seen once. The sample originates from a study of blood T cell repertoires in COVID-19. The overall study: Samples taken during acute and convalescent COVID-19 were collected in the United States, Italy and Spain. Nucleic acid was either cDNA or gDNA, and it came from T cells, B-cell-depleted T cells, or PBMCs.

With 0 bases clipped from V and 5 bases from J, the junction kept 2 bases outside the gene matches. Germline CDR1 is SQVTM and CDR2 is ANQGSEA. This CDR3 is 14 amino acids long. Sequencing used peripheral blood. The chain has TRBV29-1 and TRBJ2-2; 8 bases are shared with TRBD2. This sequence originates from a woman of 80 years or more with active or convalescent COVID-19. The CDR3 sequence: CSVEDSGSTGELFF. DNA of the CDR3: TGCAGCGTTGAAGACAGCGGGAGTACCGGGGAGCTGTTTTTT.